These 5 T cell receptor beta chains came from one sample sequenced in a study of breast tumors, draining lymph nodes, adjacent tissues. TCRdb passed the multiplex PCR reads through MiXCR, listing each CDR3 protein once. The sample contains around 230,000 distinct CDR3 sequences, about 34% of which appear only once. Breast cancer patients provided tissue from their axillary draining lymph nodes. The sample comprised axillary lymph node tissue. These receptor sequences come from a female donor with breast cancer. Some clones in this sample may be carry-over from other donors' samples.

This clonotype was detected a few times. Because it lacks the conserved phenylalanine or tryptophan at the end, this CDR3 is likely a read error. It is unclear where the CDR3 begins or ends on the DNA, so no DNA is shown, and the CDR3 is as TCRdb lists it. The chain employs TRBV30 and TRBJ2-7; no DNA check was done on the table's D call, TRBD1. The CDR3 comprises 13 residues, both ends counted. CDR1 and CDR2 (germline): GTSNPN, SVGIG (reference sequence). The CDR3 protein is CAWSVGRHYEQHS.

To note about this clonotype: The germline gene is not matched at one end of the junction; a read error may be the cause. The chain is built from TRBV4-2 and TRBJ2-5; D possibly uses TRBD1 or TRBD2 (5 bases each). The CDR3 contains 15 residues. CDR1 is LGHNA and CDR2 is YNFKEQ in the germline V gene. CDR3 protein: CASSQMGERQGTQYF. In DNA form, the CDR3 reads TGTGCCAGCAGCCAGATGGGGGAGAGACAAGGGACCCAGTACTTC.

The V gene is TRBV7-2, the J gene TRBJ2-1; weak D call: TRBD2 (5 bases). The CDR3 runs 14 residues. The germline gives CDR1 SGHTA, CDR2 FQGNSA. Trimming removed 3 bases at V and 12 bases at J, with 18 bases between. The CDR3: CASSLRADTDTQFF. The CDR3 nucleotides read TGTGCCAGCAGCTTGAGGGCAGACACAGATACGCAGTTCTTC.

This clonotype was detected ten times or more. The chain carries TRBV6-1 and TRBJ2-5; 7 bases line up with TRBD2. CDR1 is MNHNS and CDR2 is SASEGT in the germline V gene. The J segment lost 4 bases and the V segment lost 6 bases, leaving 17 bases of the junction unmatched. This CDR3 comprises 17 residues. In DNA, the CDR3 is TGTGCCAGCAGGCACCCTCGGGGCGGGACGGGGGGAGAGACCCAGTACTTC. As protein: CASRHPRGGTGGETQYF.

This clonotype was observed a few times. The J gene is TRBJ1-5, the V gene TRBV7-8; a weak D match, TRBD1 (6 bases). There are 15 residues in the CDR3. CDR1 and CDR2 (germline): SGHVS, FQNEAQ. V shed 4 bases and J shed 2 bases, with 12 bases lying between them. The CDR3 DNA reads as TGTGCCAGCAGCTCTTCAGCAGGGGGCAATCAGCCCCAGCATTTT. Amino acids: CASSSSAGGNQPQHF.